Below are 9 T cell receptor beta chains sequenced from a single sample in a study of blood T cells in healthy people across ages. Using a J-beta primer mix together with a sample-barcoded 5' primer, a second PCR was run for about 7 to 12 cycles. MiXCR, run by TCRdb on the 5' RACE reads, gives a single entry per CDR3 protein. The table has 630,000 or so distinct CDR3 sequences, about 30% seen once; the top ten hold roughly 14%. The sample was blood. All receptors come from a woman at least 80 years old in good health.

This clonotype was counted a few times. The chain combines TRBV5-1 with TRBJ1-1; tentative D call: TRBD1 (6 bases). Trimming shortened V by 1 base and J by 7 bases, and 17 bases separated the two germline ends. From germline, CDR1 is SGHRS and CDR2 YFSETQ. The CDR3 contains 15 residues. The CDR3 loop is CASSLTAGTNIEAFF. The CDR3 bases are TGCGCCAGCAGCTTGACCGCCGGGACAAATATTGAAGCTTTCTTT.

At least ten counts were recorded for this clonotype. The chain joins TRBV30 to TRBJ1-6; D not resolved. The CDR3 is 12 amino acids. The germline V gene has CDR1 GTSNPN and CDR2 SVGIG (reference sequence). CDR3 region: CALGQYNSPLHF. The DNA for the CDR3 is TGTGCTCTCGGGCAGTATAATTCACCCCTCCACTTT.

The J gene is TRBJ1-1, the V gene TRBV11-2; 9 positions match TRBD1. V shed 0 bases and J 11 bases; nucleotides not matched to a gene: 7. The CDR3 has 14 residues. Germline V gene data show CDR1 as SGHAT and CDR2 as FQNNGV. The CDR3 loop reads CASSLDPLGTGAFF. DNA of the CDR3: TGTGCCAGCAGCTTAGATCCGCTGGGGACAGGGGCTTTCTTT.

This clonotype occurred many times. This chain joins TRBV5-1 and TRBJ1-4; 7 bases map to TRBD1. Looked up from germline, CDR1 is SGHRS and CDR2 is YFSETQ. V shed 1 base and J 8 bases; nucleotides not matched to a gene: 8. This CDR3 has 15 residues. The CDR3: CASSLSGTEVEKLFF. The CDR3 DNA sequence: TGCGCCAGCAGCTTGTCCGGGACAGAGGTAGAAAAACTGTTTTTT.

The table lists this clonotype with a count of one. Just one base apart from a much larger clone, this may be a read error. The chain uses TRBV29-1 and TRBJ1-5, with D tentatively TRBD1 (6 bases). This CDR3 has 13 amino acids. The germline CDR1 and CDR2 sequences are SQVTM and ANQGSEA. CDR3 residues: CSIEQGNNQPQHF. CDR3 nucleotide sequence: TGCAGCATTGAACAGGGCAACAATCAGCCCCAGCATTTT.

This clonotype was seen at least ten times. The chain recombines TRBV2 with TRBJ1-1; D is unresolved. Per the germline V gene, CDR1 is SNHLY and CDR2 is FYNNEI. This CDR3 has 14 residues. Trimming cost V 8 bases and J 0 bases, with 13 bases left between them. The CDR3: CASDIGPMNTEAFF. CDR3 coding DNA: TGTGCCAGCGACATCGGCCCGATGAACACTGAAGCTTTCTTT. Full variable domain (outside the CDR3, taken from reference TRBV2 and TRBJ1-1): EPEVTQTPSHQVTQMGQEVILRCVPISNHLYFYWYRQILGQKVEFLVSFYNNEISEKSEIFDDQFSVERPDGSNFTLKIRSTKLEDSAMYFCASDIGPMNTEAFFGQGTRLTVV.

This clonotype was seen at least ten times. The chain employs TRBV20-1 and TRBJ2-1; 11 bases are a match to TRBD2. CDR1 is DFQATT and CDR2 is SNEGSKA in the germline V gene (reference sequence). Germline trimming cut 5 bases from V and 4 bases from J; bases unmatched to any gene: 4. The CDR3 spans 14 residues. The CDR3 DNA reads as TGCAGTGCTCTCGGGACTAGCGGTTACAATGAGCAGTTCTTC. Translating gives CSALGTSGYNEQFF.

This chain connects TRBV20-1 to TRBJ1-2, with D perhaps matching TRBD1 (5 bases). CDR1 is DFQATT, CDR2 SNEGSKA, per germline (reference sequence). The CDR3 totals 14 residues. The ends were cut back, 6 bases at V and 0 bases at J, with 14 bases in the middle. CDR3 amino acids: CSANAGETNYGYTF. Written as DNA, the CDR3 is TGCAGTGCCAACGCGGGGGAAACTAACTATGGCTACACCTTC.

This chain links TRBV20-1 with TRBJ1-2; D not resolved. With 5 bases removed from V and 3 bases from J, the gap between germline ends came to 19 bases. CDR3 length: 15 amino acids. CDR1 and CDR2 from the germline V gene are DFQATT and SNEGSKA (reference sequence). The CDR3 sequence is CSAFTDGEHYYGYTF. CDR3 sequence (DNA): TGCAGTGCTTTCACAGACGGAGAACACTACTATGGCTACACCTTC.